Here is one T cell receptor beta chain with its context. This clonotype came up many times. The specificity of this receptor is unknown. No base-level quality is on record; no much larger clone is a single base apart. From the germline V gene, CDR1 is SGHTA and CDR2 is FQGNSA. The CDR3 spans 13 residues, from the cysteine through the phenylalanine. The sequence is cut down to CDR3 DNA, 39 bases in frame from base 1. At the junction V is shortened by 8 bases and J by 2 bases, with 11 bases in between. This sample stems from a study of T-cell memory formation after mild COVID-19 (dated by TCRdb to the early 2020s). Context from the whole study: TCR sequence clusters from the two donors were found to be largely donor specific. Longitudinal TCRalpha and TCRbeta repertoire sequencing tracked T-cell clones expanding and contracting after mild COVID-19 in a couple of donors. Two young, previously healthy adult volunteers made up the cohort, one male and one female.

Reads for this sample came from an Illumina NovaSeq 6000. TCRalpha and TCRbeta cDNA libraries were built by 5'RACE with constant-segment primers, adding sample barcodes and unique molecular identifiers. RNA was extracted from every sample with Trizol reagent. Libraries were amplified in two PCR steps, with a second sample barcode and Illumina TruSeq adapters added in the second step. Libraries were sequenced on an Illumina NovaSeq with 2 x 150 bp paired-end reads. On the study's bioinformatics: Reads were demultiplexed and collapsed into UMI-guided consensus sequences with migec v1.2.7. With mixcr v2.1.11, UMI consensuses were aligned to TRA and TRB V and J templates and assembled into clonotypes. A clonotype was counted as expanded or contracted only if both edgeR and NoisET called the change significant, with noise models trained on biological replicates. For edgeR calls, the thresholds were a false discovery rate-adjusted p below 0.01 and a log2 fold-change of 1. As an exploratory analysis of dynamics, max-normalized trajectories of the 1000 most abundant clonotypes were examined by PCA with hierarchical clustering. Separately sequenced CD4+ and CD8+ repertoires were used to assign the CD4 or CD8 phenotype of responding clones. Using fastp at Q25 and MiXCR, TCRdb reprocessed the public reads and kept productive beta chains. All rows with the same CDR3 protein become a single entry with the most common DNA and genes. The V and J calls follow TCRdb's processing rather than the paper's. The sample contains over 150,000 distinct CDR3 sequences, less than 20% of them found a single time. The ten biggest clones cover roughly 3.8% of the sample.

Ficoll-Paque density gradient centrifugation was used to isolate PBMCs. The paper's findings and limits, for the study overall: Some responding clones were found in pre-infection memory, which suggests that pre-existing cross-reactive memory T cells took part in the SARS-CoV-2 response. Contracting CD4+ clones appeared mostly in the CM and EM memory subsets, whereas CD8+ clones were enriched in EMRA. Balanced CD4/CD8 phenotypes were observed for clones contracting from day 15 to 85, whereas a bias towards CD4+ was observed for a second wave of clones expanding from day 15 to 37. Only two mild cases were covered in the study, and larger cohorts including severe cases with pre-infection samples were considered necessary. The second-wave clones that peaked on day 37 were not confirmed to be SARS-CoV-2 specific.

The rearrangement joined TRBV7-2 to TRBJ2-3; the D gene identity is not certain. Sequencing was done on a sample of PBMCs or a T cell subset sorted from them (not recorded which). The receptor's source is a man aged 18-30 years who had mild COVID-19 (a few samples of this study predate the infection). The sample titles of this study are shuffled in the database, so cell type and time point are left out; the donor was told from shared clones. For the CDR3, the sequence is CASRAVLTDTQYF. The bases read TGTGCCAGCCGGGCGGTCCTCACAGATACGCAGTATTTT.